A selection of T cell receptor beta chains follows, all from one sample in a study of Graves' ophthalmopathy and Graves' hyperthyroidism. TCRdb passed the multiplex PCR reads through MiXCR, listing each CDR3 protein once. The data show 350,000 to 450,000 distinct CDR3 sequences, with approximately 21% seen just once and roughly 3% held by the top ten. Sequencing was performed on peripheral blood. The source of these receptors is a woman aged 18-29 years with stable Graves' hyperthyroidism. Both conserved end residues are part of each CDR3. The order of the fields is V gene, clone size, D gene, J gene, CDR3 protein, CDR3 DNA. A D gene is named only where the DNA matches it firmly. Not all rows give a size; the values are once, few, many and, for expanded clones, a class.

v_call: TRBV28
clone_size: -
d_call: TRBD1
j_call: TRBJ1-1
cdr3_aa: CASSKTGLVTEAFF
cdr3_nt: TGTGCCAGCAGCAAGACAGGGTTAGTCACTGAAGCTTTCTTT

v_call: TRBV2
clone_size: -
d_call: TRBD2
j_call: TRBJ2-5
cdr3_aa: CASKLGTSGRKQETQYF
cdr3_nt: TGTGCCAGCAAATTAGGGACTAGCGGGAGGAAACAAGAGACCCAGTACTTC

v_call: TRBV12-3/TRBV12-4
clone_size: -
d_call: TRBD1
j_call: TRBJ1-5
cdr3_aa: CASSSPGQGIYSNQPQHF
cdr3_nt: TGTGCCAGCAGTTCCCCGGGACAGGGAATCTATAGCAATCAGCCCCAGCATTTT

v_call: TRBV10-3
clone_size: many
d_call: -
j_call: TRBJ2-7
cdr3_aa: CAIGGNYEQYF
cdr3_nt: TGTGCCATTGGGGGCAACTACGAGCAGTACTTC

v_call: TRBV25-1
clone_size: once
d_call: -
j_call: TRBJ2-7
cdr3_aa: CASTEMYDQYF
cdr3_nt: TGTGCCAGCACTGAAATGTACGATCAGTACTTC

v_call: TRBV7-9
clone_size: many
d_call: -
j_call: TRBJ2-3
cdr3_aa: CASSLGYGTDTQYF
cdr3_nt: TGTGCCAGCAGCTTAGGGTACGGCACAGATACGCAGTATTTT

v_call: TRBV12-3/TRBV12-4
clone_size: few
d_call: -
j_call: TRBJ1-3
cdr3_aa: CASTSLLSDSGNTIYF
cdr3_nt: TGTGCCAGCACCTCATTGCTGAGCGACTCTGGAAACACCATATATTTT

v_call: TRBV12-3/TRBV12-4
clone_size: many
d_call: TRBD1
j_call: TRBJ1-3
cdr3_aa: CASQPTGAGNTIYF
cdr3_nt: TGTGCCAGTCAGCCCACAGGGGCTGGAAACACCATATATTTT

v_call: TRBV6-5
clone_size: many
d_call: -
j_call: TRBJ2-5
cdr3_aa: CASSSSPSLVSRGQTQYF
cdr3_nt: TGTGCCAGCAGTTCCAGCCCCTCCTTAGTAAGCAGGGGACAGACCCAGTACTTC

v_call: TRBV2
clone_size: -
d_call: -
j_call: TRBJ2-2
cdr3_aa: CASSALAGLVGELFF
cdr3_nt: TGTGCCAGCAGCGCGCTAGCTGGGTTGGTCGGGGAGCTGTTTTTT